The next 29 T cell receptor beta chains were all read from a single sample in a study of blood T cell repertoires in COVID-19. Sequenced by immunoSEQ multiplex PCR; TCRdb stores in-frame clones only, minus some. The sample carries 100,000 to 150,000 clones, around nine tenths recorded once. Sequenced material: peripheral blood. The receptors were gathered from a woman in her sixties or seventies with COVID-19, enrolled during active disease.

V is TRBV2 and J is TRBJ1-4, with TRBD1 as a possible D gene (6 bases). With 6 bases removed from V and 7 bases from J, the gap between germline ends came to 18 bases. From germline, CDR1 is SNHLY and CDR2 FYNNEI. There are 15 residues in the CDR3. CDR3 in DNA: TGTGCCAGCAGCTACACAGGGTCGGCGGGTGAAAAACTGTTTTTT. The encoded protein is CASSYTGSAGEKLFF.

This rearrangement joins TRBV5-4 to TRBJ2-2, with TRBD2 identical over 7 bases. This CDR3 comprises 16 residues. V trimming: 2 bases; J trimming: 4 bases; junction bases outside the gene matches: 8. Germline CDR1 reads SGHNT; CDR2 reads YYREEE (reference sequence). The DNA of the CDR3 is TGTGCCAGCAGCTTTTCGCTAGCGGATGGCACCGGGGAGCTGTTTTTT. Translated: CASSFSLADGTGELFF.

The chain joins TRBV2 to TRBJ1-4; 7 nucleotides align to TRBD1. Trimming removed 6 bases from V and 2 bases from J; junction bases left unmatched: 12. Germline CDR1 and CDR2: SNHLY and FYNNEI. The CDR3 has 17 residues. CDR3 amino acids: CASRFDRVGSTNEKLFF. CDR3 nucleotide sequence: TGTGCCAGCAGGTTCGACAGGGTAGGGAGCACTAATGAAAAACTGTTTTTT.

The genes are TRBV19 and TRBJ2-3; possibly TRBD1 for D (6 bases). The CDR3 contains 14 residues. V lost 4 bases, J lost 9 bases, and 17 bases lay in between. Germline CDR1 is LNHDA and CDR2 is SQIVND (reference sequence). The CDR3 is CASSTRDKGRTQYF. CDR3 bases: TGTGCCAGTAGTACCCGGGACAAGGGGCGCACGCAGTATTTT.

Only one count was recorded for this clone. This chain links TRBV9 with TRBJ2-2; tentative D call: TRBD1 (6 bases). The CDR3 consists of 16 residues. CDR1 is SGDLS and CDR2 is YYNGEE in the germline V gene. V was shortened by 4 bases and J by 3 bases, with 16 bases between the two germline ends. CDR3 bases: TGTGCCAGCAGCAAACAGGGTCTTAAGGACACCGGGGAGCTGTTTTTT. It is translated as CASSKQGLKDTGELFF.

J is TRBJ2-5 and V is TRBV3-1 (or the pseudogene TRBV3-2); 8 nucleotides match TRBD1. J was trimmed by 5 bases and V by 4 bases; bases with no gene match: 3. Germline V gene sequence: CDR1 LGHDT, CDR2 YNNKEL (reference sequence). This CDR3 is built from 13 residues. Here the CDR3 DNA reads TGTGCCAGCAGCCGAAGGGACAGGGAGACCCAGTACTTC. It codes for CASSRRDRETQYF.

The CDR3 coding sequence is TGTGCCACAAGGGCCCGGACAGGGGATACCAAAGAGACCCAGTACTTC. Its translation: CATRARTGDTKETQYF. The chain is built from TRBV10-3 and TRBJ2-5; 9 bases are shared with TRBD1. Germline CDR1 ENHRY, CDR2 SYGVKD. J was trimmed by 3 bases and V by 10 bases; bases with no gene match: 15. The length of the CDR3 is 16 residues.

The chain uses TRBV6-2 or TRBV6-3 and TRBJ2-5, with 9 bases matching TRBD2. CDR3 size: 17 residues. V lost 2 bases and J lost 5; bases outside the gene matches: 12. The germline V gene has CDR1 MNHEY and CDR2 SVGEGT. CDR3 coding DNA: TGTGCCAGCAGTTACGCCATGGGGCGGGGGGGCGTCGAGACCCAGTACTTC. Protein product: CASSYAMGRGGVETQYF.

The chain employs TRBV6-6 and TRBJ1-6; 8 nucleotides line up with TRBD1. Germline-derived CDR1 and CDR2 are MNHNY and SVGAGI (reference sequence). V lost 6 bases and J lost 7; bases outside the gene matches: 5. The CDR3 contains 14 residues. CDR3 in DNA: TGTGCCAGCAGGGGGGACAGGTTGAATTCACCCCTCCACTTT. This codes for CASRGDRLNSPLHF.

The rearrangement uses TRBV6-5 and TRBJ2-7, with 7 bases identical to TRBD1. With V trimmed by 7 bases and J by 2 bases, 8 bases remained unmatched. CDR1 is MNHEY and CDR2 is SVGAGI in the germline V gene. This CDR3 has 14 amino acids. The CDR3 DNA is TGTGCCAGCATTAGCAGGGGGTCGCCCTACGAGCAGTACTTC. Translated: CASISRGSPYEQYF.

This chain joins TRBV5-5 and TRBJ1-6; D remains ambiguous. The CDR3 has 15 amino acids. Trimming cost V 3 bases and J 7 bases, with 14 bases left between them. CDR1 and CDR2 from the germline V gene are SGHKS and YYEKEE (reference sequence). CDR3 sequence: CASSSLQVLNSPLHF. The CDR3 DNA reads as TGTGCCAGCAGCTCGTTGCAGGTTCTAAATTCACCCCTCCACTTT.

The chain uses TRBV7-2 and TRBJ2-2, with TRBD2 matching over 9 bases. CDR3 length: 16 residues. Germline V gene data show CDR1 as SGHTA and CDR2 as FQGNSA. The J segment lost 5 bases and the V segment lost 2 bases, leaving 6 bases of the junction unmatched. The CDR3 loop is CASSLMSGGLTGELFF. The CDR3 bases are TGTGCCAGCAGCTTAATGAGCGGGGGGCTGACCGGGGAGCTGTTTTTT. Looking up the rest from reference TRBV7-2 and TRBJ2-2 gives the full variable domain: GAGVSQSPSNKVTEKGKDVELRCDPISGHTALYWYRQSLGQGLEFLIYFQGNSAPDKSGLPSDRFSAERTGGSVSTLTIQRTQQEDSAVYLCASSLMSGGLTGELFFGEGSRLTVL.

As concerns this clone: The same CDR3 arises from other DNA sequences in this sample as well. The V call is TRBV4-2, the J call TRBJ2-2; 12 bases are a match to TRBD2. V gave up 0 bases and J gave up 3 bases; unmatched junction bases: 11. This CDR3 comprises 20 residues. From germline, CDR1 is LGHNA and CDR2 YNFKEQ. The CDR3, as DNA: TGTGCCAGCAGCCAAGATCCACTAGCGGGGGGCAGAATTGACACCGGGGAGCTGTTTTTT. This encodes CASSQDPLAGGRIDTGELFF.

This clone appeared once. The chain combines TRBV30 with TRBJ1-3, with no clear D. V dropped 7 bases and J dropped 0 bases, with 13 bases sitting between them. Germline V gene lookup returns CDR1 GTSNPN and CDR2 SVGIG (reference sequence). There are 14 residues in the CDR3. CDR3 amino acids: CASTLRGSGNTIYF. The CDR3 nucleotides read TGTGCCTCCACGCTCAGAGGCTCTGGAAACACCATATATTTT.

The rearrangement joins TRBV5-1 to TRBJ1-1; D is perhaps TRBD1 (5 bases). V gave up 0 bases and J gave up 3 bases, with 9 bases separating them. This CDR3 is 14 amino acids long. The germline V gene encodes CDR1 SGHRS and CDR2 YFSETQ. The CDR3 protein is CASSLGRADTEAFF. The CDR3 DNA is TGCGCCAGCAGCTTGGGCAGGGCGGACACTGAAGCTTTCTTT.

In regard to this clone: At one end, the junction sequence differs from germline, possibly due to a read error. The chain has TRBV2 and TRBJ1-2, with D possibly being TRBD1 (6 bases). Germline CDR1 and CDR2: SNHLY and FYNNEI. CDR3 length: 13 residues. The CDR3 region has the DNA TGTGCCAGCAGGGAAGACAGGAACTATGGCTACACCTTC. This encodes CASREDRNYGYTF.

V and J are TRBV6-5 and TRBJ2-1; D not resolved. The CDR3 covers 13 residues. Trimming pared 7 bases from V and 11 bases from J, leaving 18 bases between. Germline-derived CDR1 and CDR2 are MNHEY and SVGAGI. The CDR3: CASTPFDTAQQFF. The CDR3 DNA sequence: TGTGCCAGCACCCCGTTTGACACAGCCCAGCAGTTCTTC.

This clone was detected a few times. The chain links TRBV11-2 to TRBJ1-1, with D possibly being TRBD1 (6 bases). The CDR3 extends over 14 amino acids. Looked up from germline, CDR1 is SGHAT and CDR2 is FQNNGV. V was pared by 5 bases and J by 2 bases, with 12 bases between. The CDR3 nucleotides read TGTGCCAGCAGCGCGGACAGCTACAACACTGAAGCTTTCTTT. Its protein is CASSADSYNTEAFF.

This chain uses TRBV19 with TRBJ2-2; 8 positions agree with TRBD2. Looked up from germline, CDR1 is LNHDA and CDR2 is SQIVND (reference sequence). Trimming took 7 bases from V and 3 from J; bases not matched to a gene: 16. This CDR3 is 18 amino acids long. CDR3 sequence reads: CASTPSRGGMRYTGELFF. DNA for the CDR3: TGTGCCAGTACCCCCTCTCGGGGGGGCATGAGGTACACCGGGGAGCTGTTTTTT. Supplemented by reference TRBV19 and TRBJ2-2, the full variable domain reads DGGITQSPKYLFRKEGQNVTLSCEQNLNHDAMYWYRQDPGQGLRLIYYSQIVNDFQKGDIAEGYSVSREKKESFPLTVTSAQKNPTAFYLCASTPSRGGMRYTGELFFGEGSRLTVL.

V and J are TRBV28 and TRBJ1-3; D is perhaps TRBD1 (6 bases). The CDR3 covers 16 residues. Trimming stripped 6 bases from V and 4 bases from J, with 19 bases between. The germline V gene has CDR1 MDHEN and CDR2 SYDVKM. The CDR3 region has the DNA TGTGCCAGCAGGCCCCCCGCGGGGGCGGGCGGAAACACCATATATTTT. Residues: CASRPPAGAGGNTIYF. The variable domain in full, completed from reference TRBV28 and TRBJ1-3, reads DVKVTQSSRYLVKRTGEKVFLECVQDMDHENMFWYRQDPGLGLRLIYFSYDVKMKEKGDIPEGYSVSREKKERFSLILESASTNQTSMYLCASRPPAGAGGNTIYFGEGSWLTVV.

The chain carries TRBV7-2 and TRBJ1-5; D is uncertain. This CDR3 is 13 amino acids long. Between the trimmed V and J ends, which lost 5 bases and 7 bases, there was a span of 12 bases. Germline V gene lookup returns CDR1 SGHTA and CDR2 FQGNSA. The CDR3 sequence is CASSGGIRQPQHF. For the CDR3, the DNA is TGTGCCAGCAGCGGAGGCATTCGGCAGCCCCAGCATTTT.

The CDR3 DNA follows: TGTGCCAGCAGTTTCCCCGGACAGGGCAAAGCTTTCTTT. It translates to CASSFPGQGKAFF. This chain connects TRBV28 to TRBJ1-1, with TRBD1 matching 8 bases. The junction had 6 bases not matched to a gene; V was cut back by 3 bases and J by 9 bases. Germline V lookup: CDR1 MDHEN, CDR2 SYDVKM. This CDR3 comprises 13 residues.

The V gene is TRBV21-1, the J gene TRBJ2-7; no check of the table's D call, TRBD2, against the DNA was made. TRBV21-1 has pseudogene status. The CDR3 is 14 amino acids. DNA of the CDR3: TGTGCCAGCAGCAAAACTGACGGGGGGCACGAGCAGTACTTC. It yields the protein CASSKTDGGHEQYF.

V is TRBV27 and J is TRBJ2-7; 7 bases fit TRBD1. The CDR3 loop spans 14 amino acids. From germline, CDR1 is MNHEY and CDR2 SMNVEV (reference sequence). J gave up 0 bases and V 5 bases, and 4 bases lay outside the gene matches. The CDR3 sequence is CASSLYRGSYEQYF. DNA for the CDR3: TGTGCCAGCAGTCTATACAGGGGCTCCTACGAGCAGTACTTC.

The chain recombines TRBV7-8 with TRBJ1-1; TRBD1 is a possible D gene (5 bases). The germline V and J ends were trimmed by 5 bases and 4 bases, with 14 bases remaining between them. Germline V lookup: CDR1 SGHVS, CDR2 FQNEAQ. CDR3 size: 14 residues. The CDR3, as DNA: TGTGCCAGCAGCCAACGGGGGTGGGGCACTGAAGCTTTCTTT. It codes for CASSQRGWGTEAFF. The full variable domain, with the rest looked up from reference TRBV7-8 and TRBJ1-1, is GAGVSQSPRYKVAKRGQDVALRCDPISGHVSLFWYQQALGQGPEFLTYFQNEAQLDKSGLPSDRFFAERPEGSVSTLKIQRTQQEDSAVYLCASSQRGWGTEAFFGQGTRLTVV.

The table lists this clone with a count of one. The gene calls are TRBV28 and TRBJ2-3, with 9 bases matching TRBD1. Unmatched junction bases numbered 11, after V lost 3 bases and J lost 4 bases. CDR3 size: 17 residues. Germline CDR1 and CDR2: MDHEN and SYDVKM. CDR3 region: CASSLVPGTGSADTQYF. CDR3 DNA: TGTGCCAGCAGTTTGGTTCCCGGGACAGGGAGTGCAGATACGCAGTATTTT.

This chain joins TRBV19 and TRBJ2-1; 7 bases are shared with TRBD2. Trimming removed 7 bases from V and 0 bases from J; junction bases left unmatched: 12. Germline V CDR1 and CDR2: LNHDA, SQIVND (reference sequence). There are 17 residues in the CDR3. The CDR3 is CASTLQPGLRSYNEQFF. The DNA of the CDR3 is TGTGCCAGTACCCTCCAGCCGGGACTACGCTCCTACAATGAGCAGTTCTTC.

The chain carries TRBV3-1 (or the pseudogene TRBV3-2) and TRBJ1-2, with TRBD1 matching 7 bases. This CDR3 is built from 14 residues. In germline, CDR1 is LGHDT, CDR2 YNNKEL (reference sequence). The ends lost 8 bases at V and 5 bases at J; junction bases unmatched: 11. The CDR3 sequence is CASPHRGGLYGYTF. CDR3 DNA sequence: TGTGCCAGCCCCCACAGGGGCGGTTTGTATGGCTACACCTTC.

The CDR3 coding sequence is TGTGCCAGCAGTTTGCAGGGGGCCGGGGAGGCTTTCTTT. Translated, it gives CASSLQGAGEAFF. This chain joins TRBV12-3 or TRBV12-4 and TRBJ1-1, with 8 nucleotides matching TRBD1. The CDR3 totals 13 residues. V lost 3 bases to trimming and J lost 11 bases; unmatched junction nucleotides: 8.